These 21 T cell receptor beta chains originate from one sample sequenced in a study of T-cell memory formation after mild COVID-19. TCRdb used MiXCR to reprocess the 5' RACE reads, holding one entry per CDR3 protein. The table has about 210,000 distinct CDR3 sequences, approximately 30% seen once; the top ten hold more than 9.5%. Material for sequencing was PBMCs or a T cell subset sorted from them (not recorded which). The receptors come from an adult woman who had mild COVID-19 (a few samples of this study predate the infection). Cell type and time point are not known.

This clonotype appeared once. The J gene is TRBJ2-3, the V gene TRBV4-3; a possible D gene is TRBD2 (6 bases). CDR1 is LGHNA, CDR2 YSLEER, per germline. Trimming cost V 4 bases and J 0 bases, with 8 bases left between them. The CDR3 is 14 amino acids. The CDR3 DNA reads TGCGCCAGCAGCCCTAGCGTTAGCACAGATACGCAGTATTTT. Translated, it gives CASSPSVSTDTQYF.

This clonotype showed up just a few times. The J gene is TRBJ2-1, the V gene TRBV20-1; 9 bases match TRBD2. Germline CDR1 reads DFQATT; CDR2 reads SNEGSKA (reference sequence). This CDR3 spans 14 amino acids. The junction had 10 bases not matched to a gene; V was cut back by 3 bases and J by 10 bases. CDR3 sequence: CSARPLSGRPEQFF. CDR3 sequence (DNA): TGCAGTGCTAGGCCGCTTAGCGGGAGACCAGAGCAGTTCTTC.

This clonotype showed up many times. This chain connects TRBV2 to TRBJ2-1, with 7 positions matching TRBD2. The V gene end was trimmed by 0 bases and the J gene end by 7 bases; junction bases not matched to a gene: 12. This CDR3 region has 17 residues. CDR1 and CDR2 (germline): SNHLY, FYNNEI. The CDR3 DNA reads TGTGCCAGCAGTGAAGCGGTCTACGGGAGGAAGAAAAATGAGCAGTTCTTC. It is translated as CASSEAVYGRKKNEQFF.

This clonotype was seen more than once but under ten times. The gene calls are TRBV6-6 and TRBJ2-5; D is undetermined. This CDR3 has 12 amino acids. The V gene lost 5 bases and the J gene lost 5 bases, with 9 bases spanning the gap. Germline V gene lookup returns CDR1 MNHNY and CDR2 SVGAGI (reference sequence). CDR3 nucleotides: TGTGCCAGCAGTCCTGGCGTGGAGACCCAGTACTTC. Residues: CASSPGVETQYF.

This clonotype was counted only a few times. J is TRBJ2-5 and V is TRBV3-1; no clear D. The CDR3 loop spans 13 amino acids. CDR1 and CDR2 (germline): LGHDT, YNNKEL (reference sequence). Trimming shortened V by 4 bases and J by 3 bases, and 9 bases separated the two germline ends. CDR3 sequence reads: CASSPSSKETQYF. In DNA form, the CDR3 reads TGTGCCAGCAGCCCTTCTTCGAAAGAGACCCAGTACTTC.

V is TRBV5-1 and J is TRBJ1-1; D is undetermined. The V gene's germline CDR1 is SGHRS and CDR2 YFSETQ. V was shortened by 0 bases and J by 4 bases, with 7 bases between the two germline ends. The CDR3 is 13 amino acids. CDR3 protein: CASSLVLSTEAFF. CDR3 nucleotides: TGCGCCAGCAGCTTGGTACTGAGCACTGAAGCTTTCTTT.

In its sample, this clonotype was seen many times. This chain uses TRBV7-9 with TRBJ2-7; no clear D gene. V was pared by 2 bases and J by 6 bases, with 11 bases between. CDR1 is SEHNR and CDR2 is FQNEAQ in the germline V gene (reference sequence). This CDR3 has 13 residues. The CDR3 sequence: CASSLSQRPEQYF. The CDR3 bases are TGTGCCAGCAGCTTATCCCAGCGCCCCGAGCAGTACTTC.

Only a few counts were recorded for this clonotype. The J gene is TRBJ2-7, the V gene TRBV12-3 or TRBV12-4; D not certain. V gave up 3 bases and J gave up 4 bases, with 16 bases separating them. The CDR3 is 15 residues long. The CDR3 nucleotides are TGTGCCAGCAGTTTTACAAGAGCTCCCTTGTACGAGCAGTACTTC. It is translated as CASSFTRAPLYEQYF.

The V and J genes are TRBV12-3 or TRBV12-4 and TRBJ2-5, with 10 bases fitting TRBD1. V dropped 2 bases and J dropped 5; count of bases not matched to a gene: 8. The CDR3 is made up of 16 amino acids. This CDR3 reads CASSLTPGQGWETQYF. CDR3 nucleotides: TGTGCCAGCAGTTTAACACCGGGACAGGGGTGGGAGACCCAGTACTTC.

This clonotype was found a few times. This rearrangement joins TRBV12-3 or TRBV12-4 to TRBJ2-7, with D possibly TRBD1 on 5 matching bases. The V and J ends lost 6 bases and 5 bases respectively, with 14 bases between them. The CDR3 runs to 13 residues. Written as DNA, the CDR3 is TGTGCCAGCAGCCCGGGTTGGGGCGACGAGCAGTACTTC. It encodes CASSPGWGDEQYF.

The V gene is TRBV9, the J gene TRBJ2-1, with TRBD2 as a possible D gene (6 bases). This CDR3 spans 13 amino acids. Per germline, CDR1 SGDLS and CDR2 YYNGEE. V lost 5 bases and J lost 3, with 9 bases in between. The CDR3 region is CASSGLNYNEQFF. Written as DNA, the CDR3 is TGTGCCAGCAGTGGACTAAACTACAATGAGCAGTTCTTC.

CDR3 sequence (DNA): TGCAGCGTTGAAGTGCGGGCGGGGACAGGGTCTCACTATGGCTACACCTTC. Translating it yields CSVEVRAGTGSHYGYTF. The chain employs TRBV29-1 and TRBJ1-2, with 9 bases lining up with TRBD1. V lost 1 base, J lost 3 bases, and 12 bases stayed unmatched. The CDR3 is 17 residues long. The V gene's germline CDR1 is SQVTM and CDR2 ANQGSEA.

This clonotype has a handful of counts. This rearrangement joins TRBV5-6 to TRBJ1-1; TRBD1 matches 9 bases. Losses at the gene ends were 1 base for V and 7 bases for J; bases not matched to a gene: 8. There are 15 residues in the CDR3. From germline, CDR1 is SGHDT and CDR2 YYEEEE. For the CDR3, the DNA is TGTGCCAGCAGCTTGATCTGGACAGGGGATAATGAAGCTTTCTTT. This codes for CASSLIWTGDNEAFF. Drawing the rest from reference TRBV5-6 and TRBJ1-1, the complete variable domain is DAGVTQSPTHLIKTRGQQVTLRCSPKSGHDTVSWYQQALGQGPQFIFQYYEEEERQRGNFPDRFSGHQFPNYSSELNVNALLLGDSALYLCASSLIWTGDNEAFFGQGTRLTVV.

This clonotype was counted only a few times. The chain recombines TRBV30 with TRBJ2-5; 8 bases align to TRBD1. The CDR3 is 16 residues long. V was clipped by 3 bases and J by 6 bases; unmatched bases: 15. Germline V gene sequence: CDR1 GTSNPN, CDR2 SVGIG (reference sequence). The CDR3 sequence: CAWRAAGGAKIKTQYF. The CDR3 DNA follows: TGTGCCTGGAGGGCGGCAGGGGGCGCGAAAATTAAGACCCAGTACTTC.

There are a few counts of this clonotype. Written as DNA, the CDR3 is TGTGCCAGCTCCGGACAGGGGAGCTTGAATGAGCAGTTCTTC. Translating gives CASSGQGSLNEQFF. V is TRBV18 and J is TRBJ2-1; 9 bases fit TRBD1. V shed 6 bases, J shed 7 bases, and the junction held 7 bases outside the gene matches. This CDR3 is 14 amino acids long. From germline, CDR1 is KGHSH and CDR2 LQKENI. Filled out from reference TRBV18 and TRBJ2-1, the complete variable domain reads NAGVMQNPRHLVRRRGQEARLRCSPMKGHSHVYWYRQLPEEGLKFMVYLQKENIIDESGMPKERFSAEFPKEGPSILRIQQVVRGDSAAYFCASSGQGSLNEQFFGPGTRLTVL.

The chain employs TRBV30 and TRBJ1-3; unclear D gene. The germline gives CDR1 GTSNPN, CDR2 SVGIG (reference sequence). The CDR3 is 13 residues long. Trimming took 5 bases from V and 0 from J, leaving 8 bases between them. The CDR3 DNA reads TGTGCCTGGGGACGGGACTCTGGAAACACCATATATTTT. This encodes CAWGRDSGNTIYF.

The CDR3, as DNA: TGTGCCAGCAGCTACGCCTTCCCGAAACTAGCGGAGACCTACAATGAGCAGTTCTTC. Protein sequence: CASSYAFPKLAETYNEQFF. The gene calls are TRBV7-9 and TRBJ2-1; TRBD2 matches at 8 bases. This CDR3 is built from 19 residues. Germline V gene lookup returns CDR1 SEHNR and CDR2 FQNEAQ (reference sequence). V dropped 4 bases and J dropped 2; count of bases not matched to a gene: 16.

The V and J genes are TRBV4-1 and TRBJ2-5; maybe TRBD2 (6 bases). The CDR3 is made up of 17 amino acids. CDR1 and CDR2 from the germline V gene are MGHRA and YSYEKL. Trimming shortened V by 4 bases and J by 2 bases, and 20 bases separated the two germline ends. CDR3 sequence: CASSPLDGGDSQETQYF. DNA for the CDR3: TGCGCCAGCAGCCCCCTCGACGGGGGAGATTCTCAAGAGACCCAGTACTTC.

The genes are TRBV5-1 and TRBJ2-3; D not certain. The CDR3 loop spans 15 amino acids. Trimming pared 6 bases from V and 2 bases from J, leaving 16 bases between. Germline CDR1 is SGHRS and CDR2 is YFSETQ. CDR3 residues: CASKGSTLDTDTQYF. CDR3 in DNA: TGCGCCAGCAAGGGTTCCACGCTTGACACAGATACGCAGTATTTT.

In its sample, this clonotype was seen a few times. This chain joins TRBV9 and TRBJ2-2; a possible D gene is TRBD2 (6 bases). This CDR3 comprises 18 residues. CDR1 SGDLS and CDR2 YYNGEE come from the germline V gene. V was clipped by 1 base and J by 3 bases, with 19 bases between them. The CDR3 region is CASSVPSSGSRDTGELFF. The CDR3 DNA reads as TGTGCCAGCAGCGTACCCTCCTCCGGGAGTCGGGACACCGGGGAGCTGTTTTTT.

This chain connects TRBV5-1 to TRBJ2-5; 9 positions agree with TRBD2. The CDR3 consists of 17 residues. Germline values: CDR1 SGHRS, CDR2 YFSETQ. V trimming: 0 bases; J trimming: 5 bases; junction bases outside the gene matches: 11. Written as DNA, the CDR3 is TGCGCCAGCAGCTTGGAGACTAGCGGAGCTTTCGATGAGACCCAGTACTTC. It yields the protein CASSLETSGAFDETQYF.